The 12 T cell receptor beta chains reported below all come from one sample, sequenced in a study of cytomegalovirus exposure and HLA in healthy donors. Amplification used 60 Vbeta primers and 13 Jbeta primers. The data were produced by immunoSEQ multiplex PCR, yet TCRdb's version contains in-frame clones alone and is incomplete. The sample holds 110,000 to 150,000 clones; 70% to 85% are singletons and the top ten take around 9.1%. The material sequenced was PBMCs. The receptors come from a woman in her forties or fifties in good health and CMV-seropositive.

The chain combines TRBV5-4 with TRBJ1-4; weak D call: TRBD1 (5 bases). This CDR3 comprises 14 residues. The V end was cut by 4 bases, the J end by 5 bases, with 12 bases between. Germline V gene lookup returns CDR1 SGHNT and CDR2 YYREEE (reference sequence). CDR3 loop: CASSTDSTNEKLFF. CDR3 in DNA: TGTGCCAGCAGCACCGACAGCACGAATGAAAAACTGTTTTTT. Combining the CDR3 with reference TRBV5-4 and TRBJ1-4 gives the whole variable domain ETGVTQSPTHLIKTRGQQVTLRCSSQSGHNTVSWYQQALGQGPQFIFQYYREEENGRGNFPPRFSGLQFPNYSSELNVNALELDDSALYLCASSTDSTNEKLFFGSGTQLSVL.

In its sample, this clone was seen a few times. The chain recombines TRBV9 with TRBJ1-1; no reliable D call. V shed 4 bases and J shed 4 bases, with 11 bases lying between them. The length of the CDR3 is 13 residues. Germline V lookup: CDR1 SGDLS, CDR2 YYNGEE. The CDR3 loop is CASSQLGRTEAFF. In DNA, the CDR3 is TGTGCCAGCAGCCAACTAGGGCGCACTGAAGCTTTCTTT.

The genes are TRBV29-1 and TRBJ1-2; D is perhaps TRBD1 (6 bases). Germline CDR1 SQVTM, CDR2 ANQGSEA. Trimming shortened V by 6 bases and J by 4 bases, and 12 bases separated the two germline ends. The CDR3 contains 12 residues. In nucleotides, the CDR3 is TGCAGCGTAGAAAGGGGGGGCTATGGCTACACCTTC. Translated: CSVERGGYGYTF.

V and J are TRBV5-1 and TRBJ2-7; the match to TRBD2 covers 7 bases. In germline, CDR1 is SGHRS, CDR2 YFSETQ. The CDR3 has 14 amino acids. With 0 bases clipped from V and 7 bases from J, the junction kept 7 bases outside the gene matches. CDR3 DNA: TGCGCCAGCAGCTTGGACAGTGGGGAGGGAGAGCAGTACTTC. This gives the protein CASSLDSGEGEQYF.

The CDR3 spells CASSSGGVETQYF. In nucleotides, the CDR3 is TGTGCCAGCAGTTCGGGGGGGGTAGAGACCCAGTACTTC. This rearrangement joins TRBV6-6 to TRBJ2-5; 8 nucleotides align to TRBD2. This CDR3 is built from 13 residues. Germline V gene data show CDR1 as MNHNY and CDR2 as SVGAGI (reference sequence). Trimming took 4 bases from V and 4 from J; bases not matched to a gene: 2.

V gene TRBV10-3 combines with J gene TRBJ2-1, with D possibly TRBD1 on 6 matching bases. V dropped 4 bases and J dropped 2 bases, with 9 bases sitting between them. CDR1 and CDR2 (germline): ENHRY, SYGVKD. This CDR3 region has 14 residues. CDR3 coding DNA: TGTGCCATCAGTGGGACAGTTCCCTACAATGAGCAGTTCTTC. It codes for CAISGTVPYNEQFF.

A remark on this clone: One end of the junction does not line up with germline, which may come from a read error. The chain employs TRBV27 and TRBJ1-3, with D perhaps TRBD1 (5 bases). The CDR3 runs to 21 residues. CDR1 is MNHEY and CDR2 is SMNVEV in the germline V gene (reference sequence). This chain's CDR3 is CASRLYGPRTVPALGGNTIYF. The CDR3 nucleotides read TGTGCCAGCAGGTTATACGGCCCCCGTACGGTTCCGGCCCTGGGGGGGAACACCATATATTTT.

The chain employs TRBV7-2 and TRBJ2-2; 7 positions agree with TRBD1. Germline V CDR1 and CDR2: SGHTA, FQGNSA. This CDR3 is 18 amino acids long. Unmatched junction bases numbered 11, after V lost 1 base and J lost 3 bases. The CDR3 nucleotides are TGTGCCAGCAGCTTAGGTCTATCGAGGGGGCGCGACACCGGGGAGCTGTTTTTT. This codes for CASSLGLSRGRDTGELFF.

The rearrangement joins TRBV5-1 to TRBJ2-1, with TRBD2 identical over 8 bases. From germline, CDR1 is SGHRS and CDR2 YFSETQ. This CDR3 contains 16 residues. Trimming removed 4 bases from V and 0 bases from J; junction bases left unmatched: 6. The CDR3 sequence: CASSLSGTSSYNEQFF. CDR3 nucleotides: TGCGCCAGCAGCCTGTCCGGGACTAGCTCCTACAATGAGCAGTTCTTC.

The rearrangement uses TRBV9 and TRBJ1-4; TRBD1 matches 7 bases. Losses at the gene ends were 3 bases for V and 8 bases for J; bases not matched to a gene: 13. This CDR3 region has 16 residues. CDR1 is SGDLS and CDR2 is YYNGEE in the germline V gene. This chain's CDR3 is CASSEGSSPGGEKLFF. For the CDR3, the DNA is TGTGCCAGCAGCGAGGGGAGTTCACCAGGGGGGGAAAAACTGTTTTTT.

The chain recombines TRBV11-2 with TRBJ2-2; 9 bases map to TRBD2. The J segment lost 0 bases and the V segment lost 4 bases, leaving 3 bases of the junction unmatched. This CDR3 has 16 amino acids. The germline V gene encodes CDR1 SGHAT and CDR2 FQNNGV. CDR3 sequence (DNA): TGTGCCAGCAGCTATAGCGGGGGCTCGAACACCGGGGAGCTGTTTTTT. Encoded protein: CASSYSGGSNTGELFF.

The chain recombines TRBV7-2 with TRBJ1-6; D possibly corresponds to TRBD1 (5 bases). V lost 2 bases, J lost 8 bases, and 16 bases lay in between. This CDR3 region has 16 residues. Germline values: CDR1 SGHTA, CDR2 FQGNSA. DNA of the CDR3: TGTGCCAGCAGCTTAACCTCAGGGTTAATTGATTCACCCCTCCACTTT. Its protein product is CASSLTSGLIDSPLHF.